The sequence of this T cell receptor (beta chain) was determined in a study of blood T cells in healthy people across ages. Findings of the study overall: Roughly linear age-related decline in beta diversity appeared, significant by age around 40.

The second PCR ran roughly 7 to 12 cycles with a sample-barcoded 5' primer and J-beta primers. TCRdb called the 5' RACE reads again in MiXCR, with one record for every CDR3 protein. The sample lists 2 million or so distinct CDR3 sequences, 40% to 55% occurring once. Points on this clonotype: Its cognate antigen is unknown.

The ends were cut back, 0 bases at V and 8 bases at J, with 16 bases in the middle. This CDR3 spans 15 amino acids. CDR1 LGHNA and CDR2 YSLEER come from the germline V gene. This receptor was taken from a woman in her thirties or forties in good health. The chain carries TRBV4-3 and TRBJ1-2, with unresolved D. Sequences were obtained from blood. The CDR3 DNA is TGCGCCAGCAGCCAAGACAGGATAGAAACTATCGGCTACACCTTC. Its translation is CASSQDRIETIGYTF.